The sequence of this T cell receptor (beta chain) was determined in a study of beta chain features in type 1 diabetes. Study results and limitations: Individuals with type 1 diabetes displayed fewer insertions and more deletions at VDJ junctions. In the patient group, naive, central memory and Treg TCRB repertoires seemed more alike than in the healthy donor group. All four CD4+ subsets of Type 1 diabetes patients contained TCRB CDR3s that were moderately but significantly shorter. PCR might show a preference for shorter templates, equally across patients and controls.

Every isolated RNA sample was fully reverse transcribed, so sequencing captured expressed TCRB transcripts. Using immunoSEQ multiplex PCR, the repertoire was profiled, and TCRdb retains in-frame clones only, with some absent. The sample consists of about 270,000 clones, 14% of them appearing once. Heparinised blood was drawn once per donor, averaging roughly 120 mL. In germline, CDR1 is MNHNY, CDR2 SVGAGI (reference sequence). CDR3 length: 16 amino acids. Trimming at V came to 5 bases and at J to 6 bases, leaving 11 bases not matched to a gene. With regard to this clone: Its antigen is unknown.

Sequenced input: naive CD4+ T cells from blood. This receptor was taken from a man in his thirties or forties with type 1 diabetes. This chain connects TRBV6-6 to TRBJ2-7; 12 nucleotides match TRBD1. CDR3 region: CASSTEGGTGGAEQYF. CDR3 sequence (DNA): TGTGCCAGCAGTACTGAGGGGGGGACAGGGGGCGCCGAGCAGTACTTC.